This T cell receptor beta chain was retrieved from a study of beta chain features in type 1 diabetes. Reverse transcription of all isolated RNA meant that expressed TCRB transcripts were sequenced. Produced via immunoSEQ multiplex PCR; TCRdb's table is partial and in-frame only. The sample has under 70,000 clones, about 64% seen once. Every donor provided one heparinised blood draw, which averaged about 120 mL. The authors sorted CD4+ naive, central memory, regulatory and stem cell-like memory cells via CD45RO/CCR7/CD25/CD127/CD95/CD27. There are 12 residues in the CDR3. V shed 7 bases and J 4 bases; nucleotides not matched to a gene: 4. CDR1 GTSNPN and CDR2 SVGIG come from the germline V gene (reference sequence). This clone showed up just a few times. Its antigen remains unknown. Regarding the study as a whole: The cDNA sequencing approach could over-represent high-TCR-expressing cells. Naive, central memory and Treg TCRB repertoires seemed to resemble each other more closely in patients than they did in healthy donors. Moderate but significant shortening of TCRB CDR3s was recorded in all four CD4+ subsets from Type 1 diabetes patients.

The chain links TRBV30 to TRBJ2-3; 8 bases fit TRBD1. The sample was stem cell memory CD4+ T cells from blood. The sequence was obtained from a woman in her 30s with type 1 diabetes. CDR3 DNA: TGTGCCTACCGGACAGGGCCAGATACGCAGTATTTT. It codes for CAYRTGPDTQYF.